A selection of T cell receptor beta chains follows, all from one sample in a study of cytomegalovirus exposure and HLA in healthy donors. Sequenced by immunoSEQ multiplex PCR; TCRdb stores in-frame clones only, minus some. This table has roughly 150,000 clones, 65% to 85% appearing once. The sample comprised PBMCs. These receptors originate from a male donor in good health and CMV-seronegative. Both conserved end residues are part of each CDR3. Each record gives: clone size, D gene, V gene, J gene, CDR3 protein, CDR3 DNA. The D gene is left open where the match is weak. Not all rows give a size; the values are once, few, many and, for expanded clones, a class.

abundance: once; d_gene: .; v_gene: TRBV29-1; j_gene: TRBJ2-3; CDR3aa: CSVDLTDTQYF; CDR3nt: TGCAGCGTTGACCTCACAGATACGCAGTATTTT
abundance: .; d_gene: .; v_gene: TRBV19; j_gene: TRBJ2-3; CDR3aa: CASSSRRGTRTDTQYF; CDR3nt: TGTGCCAGTAGTTCCCGACGCGGGACCCGCACAGATACGCAGTATTTT
abundance: .; d_gene: .; v_gene: TRBV5-1; j_gene: TRBJ1-2; CDR3aa: CASSFLYRDYTF; CDR3nt: TGCGCCAGCAGCTTTCTATATAGAGACTACACCTTC
abundance: once; d_gene: .; v_gene: TRBV5-1; j_gene: TRBJ2-7; CDR3aa: CASSLPTGGHEQYF; CDR3nt: TGCGCCAGCAGCCTCCCGACAGGTGGCCACGAGCAGTACTTC
abundance: .; d_gene: TRBD1; v_gene: TRBV5-8; j_gene: TRBJ2-5; CDR3aa: CASSLDRGQETQYF; CDR3nt: TGTGCCAGCAGCTTGGACAGGGGGCAAGAGACCCAGTACTTC
abundance: once; d_gene: TRBD1; v_gene: TRBV18; j_gene: TRBJ1-5; CDR3aa: CASRDREGNQPQHF; CDR3nt: TGTGCCAGCCGGGACAGGGAGGGTAATCAGCCCCAGCATTTT
abundance: .; d_gene: .; v_gene: TRBV5-1; j_gene: TRBJ2-1; CDR3aa: CASSLGGGEEQFF; CDR3nt: TGCGCCAGCAGCTTGGGGGGTGGGGAGGAGCAGTTCTTC
abundance: .; d_gene: .; v_gene: TRBV6-1; j_gene: TRBJ1-3; CDR3aa: CASRLGSTSGNTIYF; CDR3nt: TGTGCCAGCAGATTGGGCTCGACCTCTGGAAACACCATATATTTT
abundance: .; d_gene: TRBD1; v_gene: TRBV6-5; j_gene: TRBJ1-2; CDR3aa: CASSWSDRGIYGYTF; CDR3nt: TGTGCCAGCAGCTGGTCGGACAGGGGCATCTATGGCTACACCTTC
abundance: .; d_gene: TRBD1; v_gene: TRBV7-9; j_gene: TRBJ2-7; CDR3aa: CASRGTASYEQYF; CDR3nt: TGTGCCAGCAGGGGGACAGCCTCCTACGAGCAGTACTTC
abundance: .; d_gene: TRBD1; v_gene: TRBV28; j_gene: TRBJ2-1; CDR3aa: CASSQGAGEQFF; CDR3nt: TGTGCCAGCTCACAGGGGGCAGGTGAGCAGTTCTTC
abundance: .; d_gene: .; v_gene: TRBV5-1; j_gene: TRBJ1-1; CDR3aa: CASSFGGKGSEAFF; CDR3nt: TGCGCCAGCAGCTTTGGGGGGAAAGGCTCTGAAGCTTTCTTT
abundance: .; d_gene: .; v_gene: TRBV28; j_gene: TRBJ2-2; CDR3aa: CASSFHTNTGELFF; CDR3nt: TGTGCCAGCAGTTTTCACACGAACACCGGGGAGCTGTTTTTT
abundance: .; d_gene: .; v_gene: TRBV6-1; j_gene: TRBJ2-1; CDR3aa: CASRKPPQGNEQFF; CDR3nt: TGTGCCAGCAGGAAACCACCCCAGGGAAATGAGCAGTTCTTC
abundance: .; d_gene: TRBD2; v_gene: TRBV10-3; j_gene: TRBJ2-1; CDR3aa: CAISELTSGIDEQFF; CDR3nt: TGTGCCATCAGTGAGTTGACTAGCGGGATCGATGAGCAGTTCTTC
abundance: .; d_gene: TRBD1; v_gene: TRBV2; j_gene: TRBJ2-7; CDR3aa: CASSGAWDREYEQYF; CDR3nt: TGTGCCAGCAGTGGAGCTTGGGACAGGGAATACGAGCAGTACTTC
abundance: .; d_gene: .; v_gene: TRBV5-8; j_gene: TRBJ2-6; CDR3aa: CASSLGRNSGANVLTF; CDR3nt: TGTGCCAGCAGCTTGGGGAGGAACTCTGGGGCCAACGTCCTGACTTTC
abundance: .; d_gene: .; v_gene: TRBV5-4; j_gene: TRBJ1-4; CDR3aa: CASSLHGVTEKLFF; CDR3nt: TGTGCCAGCAGCTTGCACGGGGTTACGGAAAAACTGTTTTTT
abundance: .; d_gene: .; v_gene: TRBV9; j_gene: TRBJ2-1; CDR3aa: CASSVGGEPYNEQFF; CDR3nt: TGTGCCAGCAGCGTAGGCGGGGAACCCTACAATGAGCAGTTCTTC
abundance: .; d_gene: TRBD1; v_gene: TRBV7-9; j_gene: TRBJ1-2; CDR3aa: CASSPTGGDPGYTF; CDR3nt: TGTGCCAGCAGTCCGACAGGGGGCGACCCTGGCTACACCTTC
abundance: .; d_gene: TRBD1; v_gene: TRBV19; j_gene: TRBJ2-7; CDR3aa: CASTRTGSYEQYF; CDR3nt: TGTGCCAGTACCCGGACAGGGTCTTACGAGCAGTACTTC
abundance: .; d_gene: .; v_gene: TRBV6-1; j_gene: TRBJ1-2; CDR3aa: CASSEESTVYRHYGYTF; CDR3nt: TGTGCCAGCAGTGAAGAGTCGACGGTGTACAGACACTATGGCTACACCTTC
abundance: once; d_gene: TRBD2; v_gene: TRBV4-1; j_gene: TRBJ2-3; CDR3aa: CASSHRGGLAETDTQYF; CDR3nt: TGCGCCAGCAGCCACCGGGGGGGACTAGCGGAGACAGATACGCAGTATTTT
abundance: .; d_gene: .; v_gene: TRBV21-1; j_gene: TRBJ1-1; CDR3aa: CASSTPTGNTEAFF; CDR3nt: TGTGCCAGCAGTACTCCGACAGGGAACACTGAAGCTTTCTTT
abundance: .; d_gene: .; v_gene: TRBV6-5; j_gene: TRBJ1-2; CDR3aa: CASSYRSANYGYTF; CDR3nt: TGTGCCAGCAGTTATCGTTCGGCTAACTATGGCTACACCTTC
abundance: .; d_gene: TRBD2; v_gene: TRBV5-1; j_gene: TRBJ2-1; CDR3aa: CASSLGGRSAARYDEQFF; CDR3nt: TGCGCCAGCAGCCTCGGCGGGAGGTCCGCTGCGCGGTACGATGAGCAGTTCTTC
abundance: .; d_gene: .; v_gene: TRBV11-3; j_gene: TRBJ2-6; CDR3aa: CASSLASGNSGANVLTF; CDR3nt: TGTGCCAGCAGCTTAGCGTCAGGGAACTCTGGGGCCAACGTCCTGACTTTC